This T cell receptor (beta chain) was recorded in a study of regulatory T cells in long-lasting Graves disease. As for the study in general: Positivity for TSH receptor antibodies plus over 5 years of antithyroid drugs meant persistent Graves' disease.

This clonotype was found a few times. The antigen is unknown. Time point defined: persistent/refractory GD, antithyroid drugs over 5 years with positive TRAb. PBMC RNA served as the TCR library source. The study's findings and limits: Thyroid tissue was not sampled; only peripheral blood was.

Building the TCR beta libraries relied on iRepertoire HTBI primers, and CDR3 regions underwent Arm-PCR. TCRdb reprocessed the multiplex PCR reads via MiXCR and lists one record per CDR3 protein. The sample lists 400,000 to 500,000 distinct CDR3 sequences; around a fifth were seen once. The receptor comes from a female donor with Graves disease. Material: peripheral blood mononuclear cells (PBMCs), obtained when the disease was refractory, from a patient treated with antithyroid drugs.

The CDR3 here is CASSVETGVSGYTF. The CDR3 nucleotides are TGTGCCAGCAGCGTAGAAACAGGGGTGTCTGGCTACACCTTC. This chain links TRBV9 with TRBJ1-2; 7 positions agree with TRBD1. This CDR3 comprises 14 residues. Germline V gives CDR1 SGDLS, CDR2 YYNGEE. Trimming removed 0 bases from V and 7 bases from J; junction bases left unmatched: 6.